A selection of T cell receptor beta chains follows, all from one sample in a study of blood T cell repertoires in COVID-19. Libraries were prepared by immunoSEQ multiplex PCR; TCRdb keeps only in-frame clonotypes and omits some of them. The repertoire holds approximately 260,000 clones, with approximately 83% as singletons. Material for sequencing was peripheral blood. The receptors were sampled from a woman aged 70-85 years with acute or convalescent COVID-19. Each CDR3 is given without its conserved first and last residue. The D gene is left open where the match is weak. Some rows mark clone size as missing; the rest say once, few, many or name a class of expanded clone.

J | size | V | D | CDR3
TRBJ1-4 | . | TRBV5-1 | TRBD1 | ASSLVGRGDEKLF
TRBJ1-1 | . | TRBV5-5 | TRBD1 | ASSHRDRGPTEAF
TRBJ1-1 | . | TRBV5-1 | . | ASIGPPVGGAKAF
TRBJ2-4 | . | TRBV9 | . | ASSVGRAGYNIQY
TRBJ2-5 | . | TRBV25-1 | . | ASSDGATVDETQY
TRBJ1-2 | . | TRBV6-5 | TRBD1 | ASKQGARGYT
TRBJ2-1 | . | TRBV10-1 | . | ASSDTGSGGPYNEQF
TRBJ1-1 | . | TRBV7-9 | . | ASTRQPENTEAF
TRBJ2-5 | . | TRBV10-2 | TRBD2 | ASRGTSGGAETQY
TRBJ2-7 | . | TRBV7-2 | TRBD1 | ASSLRTGAEQY
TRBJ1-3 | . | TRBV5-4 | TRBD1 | ASSSRGTGSGNTIY
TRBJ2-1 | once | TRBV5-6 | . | ASSLGGEQF
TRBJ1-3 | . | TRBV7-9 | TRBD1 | ASSGDRAGNTIY
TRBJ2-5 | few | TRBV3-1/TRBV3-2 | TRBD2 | ASSQSGASGGKETQY
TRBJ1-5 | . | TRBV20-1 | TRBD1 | SASGRDRGAGQPQH
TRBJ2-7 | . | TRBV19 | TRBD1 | ASRLGGQVGEQY
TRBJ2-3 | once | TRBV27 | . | ASSSPSSTDTQY
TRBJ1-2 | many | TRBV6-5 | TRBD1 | ASSYTGTVNYGYT
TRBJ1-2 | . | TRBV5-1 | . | ASSRAVSNGGGYT
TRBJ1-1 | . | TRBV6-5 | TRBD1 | ASSRQGMNTEAF
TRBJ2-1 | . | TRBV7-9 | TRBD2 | ASSVRRGGSYNEQF
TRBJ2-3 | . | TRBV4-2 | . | ASSRPGTSTDTQY
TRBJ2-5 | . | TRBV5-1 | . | ASRDDSEWETQY
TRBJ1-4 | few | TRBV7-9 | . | ASRLDSRTNEKLF
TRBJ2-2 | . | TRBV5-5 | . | ASSLLGAPGELF
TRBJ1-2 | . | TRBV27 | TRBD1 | ASITDRGGDGYT
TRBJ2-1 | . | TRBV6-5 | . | ASKEVREQF
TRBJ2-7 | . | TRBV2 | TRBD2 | ASNYLSGGSEQY
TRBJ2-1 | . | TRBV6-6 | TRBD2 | ASGTQERGGYEQF
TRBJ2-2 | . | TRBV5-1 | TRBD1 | ASSSLQTYRGGELF
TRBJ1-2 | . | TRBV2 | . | ASSEGRNYGYT
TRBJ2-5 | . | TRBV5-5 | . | ASRPRGQETQY
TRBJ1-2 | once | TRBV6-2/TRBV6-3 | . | ASSLSGGYGYT
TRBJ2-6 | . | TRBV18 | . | ASSPVLVAGANVLT
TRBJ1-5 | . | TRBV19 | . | ASTPLDRPDQPQH
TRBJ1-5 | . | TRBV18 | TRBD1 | ASSPGTGIQEPQH
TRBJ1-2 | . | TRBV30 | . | AWSAGSNYGYT
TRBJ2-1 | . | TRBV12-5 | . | ASGSGWNEQF
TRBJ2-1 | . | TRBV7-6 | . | ASSLGRETRPHNEQF
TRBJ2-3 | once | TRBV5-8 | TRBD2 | ASSLGGTSGITDTQY
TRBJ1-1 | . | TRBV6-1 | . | ASSEETGWRTEAF
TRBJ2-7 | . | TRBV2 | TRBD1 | ASSRDRNRGEQY
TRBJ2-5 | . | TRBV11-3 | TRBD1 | ASSLMGQGAGTQY